The clone carrying this TCR beta chain was detected ten times or more. TCRdb re-analysed the RACE reads in MiXCR, keeping a single row per CDR3 protein. The table lists under 100,000 distinct CDR3 sequences, 10% to 13% of them singletons, with approximately 2.5% in the top ten. The sample belongs to a study of human T cells and chemical hapten exposure. Described time point: patch test 2, 6 weeks after DPC sensitization. Treatment indicated: therapeutic diphenylcyclopropenone sensitization with weekly scalp DPC. This CDR3 has 15 amino acids. V gave up 0 bases and J gave up 4 bases, with 12 bases separating them. The germline gives CDR1 SGHTA, CDR2 FQGTGA.

The V and J genes are TRBV7-3 and TRBJ1-1; no firm D call. The clonotype comes from a young woman with alopecia areata. Some clones in this sample may be carry-over from other donors' samples. The sample was whole blood, taken in connection with sensitization to the hapten diphenylcyclopropenone (DPC). As DNA, the CDR3 is TGTGCCAGCAGCTTAACGTCGGACCGGGGCACTGAAGCTTTCTTT. It codes for CASSLTSDRGTEAFF.